Below, 2 T cell receptor beta chains from the same sample are listed, as sequenced in a study of Ad26.COV2.S vaccination and SARS-CoV-2 variants. Treatment noted: roughly 20 received Ad26.COV2.S at low or high dose, single or two shots; a few received placebo; per-sample allocation not given. Collection of samples fell on day 63 after the first vaccine or placebo injection. Clones were sequenced by immunoSEQ multiplex PCR, and TCRdb holds only the in-frame ones, with some missing. In the table there are more than 300,000 clones, roughly 84% of which are singletons. This material consisted of peripheral blood, taken in a trial of Ad26.COV2.S vaccine versus placebo. These receptors came from a person aged 18-65 years who received the Ad26.COV2.S COVID-19 vaccine or a placebo.

The rearrangement joins TRBV30 to TRBJ1-1; no firm D call. Germline CDR1 GTSNPN, CDR2 SVGIG (reference sequence). Deletions cut 2 bases from V and 1 base from J, with 11 bases between. The CDR3 is 14 residues long. The CDR3 coding sequence is TGTGCCTGGAGTCGGCCAAATACGAACACTGAAGCTTTCTTT. This gives the protein CAWSRPNTNTEAFF.

V gene TRBV6-4 combines with J gene TRBJ2-5; the match to TRBD2 covers 7 bases. From germline, CDR1 is MRHNA and CDR2 SNTAGT. CDR3 length equals 12 residues. Trimming at V came to 8 bases and at J to 0 bases, leaving 0 bases not matched to a gene. The CDR3 DNA follows: TGTGCCAGCGGGACTAACCAAGAGACCCAGTACTTC. Encoded protein: CASGTNQETQYF.